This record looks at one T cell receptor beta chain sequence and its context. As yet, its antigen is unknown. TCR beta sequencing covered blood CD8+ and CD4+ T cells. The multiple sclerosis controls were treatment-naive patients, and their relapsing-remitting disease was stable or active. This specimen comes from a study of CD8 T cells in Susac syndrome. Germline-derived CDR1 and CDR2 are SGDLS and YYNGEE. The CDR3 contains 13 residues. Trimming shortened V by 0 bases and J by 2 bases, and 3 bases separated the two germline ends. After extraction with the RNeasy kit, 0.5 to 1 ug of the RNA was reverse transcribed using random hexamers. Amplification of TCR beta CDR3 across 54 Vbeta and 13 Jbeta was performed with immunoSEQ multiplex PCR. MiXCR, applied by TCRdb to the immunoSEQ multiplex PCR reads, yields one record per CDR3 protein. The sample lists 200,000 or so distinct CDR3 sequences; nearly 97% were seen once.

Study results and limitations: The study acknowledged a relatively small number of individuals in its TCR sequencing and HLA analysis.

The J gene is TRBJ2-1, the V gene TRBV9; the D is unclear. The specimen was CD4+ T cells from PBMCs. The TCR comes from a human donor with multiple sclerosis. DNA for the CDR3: TGTGCCAGCAGCGTAGACCCCTACAATGAGCAGTTCTTC. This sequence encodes CASSVDPYNEQFF. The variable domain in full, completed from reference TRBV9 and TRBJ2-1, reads DSGVTQTPKHLITATGQRVTLRCSPRSGDLSVYWYQQSLDQGLQFLIQYYNGEERAKGNILERFSAQQFPDLHSELNLSSLELGDSALYFCASSVDPYNEQFFGPGTRLTVL.